The T cell receptor beta chain under discussion was sequenced for a study of shared clonotypes between healthy human individuals. This clone is a singleton in its sample. The same CDR3 is also encoded by other DNA sequences in this sample. Only in-frame clones appear in the TCRdb table, and some are missing; sequencing was by immunoSEQ multiplex PCR. The sample shows roughly 2 million clones, almost 96% of them seen only once. The V gene's germline CDR1 is SQVTM and CDR2 ANQGSEA. Losses at the gene ends were 6 bases for V and 0 bases for J; bases not matched to a gene: 2. There are 14 residues in the CDR3.

This chain links TRBV29-1 with TRBJ1-4; 9 bases align to TRBD1. The sequencing sample was made of naive CD4+ T cells sorted from blood. Subset of the sample: CD45RA+ positively selected. This clonotype was obtained from a man between 18 and 35 years old in good health. CDR3 region: CSVGQGTTNEKLFF. The CDR3 nucleotides are TGCAGCGTGGGACAGGGTACAACTAATGAAAAACTGTTTTTT.